This is a list of T cell receptor beta chains from one sample in a study of shared clonotypes between healthy human individuals. TCRdb's copy holds only in-frame clones and misses some; the assay was immunoSEQ multiplex PCR. The sample lists about 490,000 clones; roughly four fifths were seen once. Sequenced material: PBMCs. These receptors originate from a woman in her 40s in good health. Some clones in this sample may be carry-over from other donors' samples. Both conserved end residues are part of each CDR3. The D gene is left open where the match is weak. Clone size is given for some rows only: seen once, a few or many times, or a class if the clone is expanded.

v_gene	abundance	j_gene	d_gene	CDR3nt	CDR3aa
TRBV28	-	TRBJ2-7	TRBD1	TGTGCCAGCATTGGGACACGGACAGGGGGTGGCGAGCAGTACTTC	CASIGTRTGGGEQYF
TRBV5-4	-	TRBJ1-1	-	TGTGCCAGCACCTGGAGGGGGGGGAACACTGAAGCTTTCTTT	CASTWRGGNTEAFF
TRBV4-2	-	TRBJ2-1	TRBD2	TGTGCCAGCAGCCCGTATAGCGGGAGCTCCTACAATGAGCAGTTCTTC	CASSPYSGSSYNEQFF
TRBV9	few	TRBJ1-1	-	TGTGCCAGCAGCGGCCGTTGGGAGGGGGAAGCTTTCTTT	CASSGRWEGEAFF
TRBV28	-	TRBJ2-5	TRBD1	TGTGCCAGCAGTTGGGGACAGGTCCAGACCCAGTACTTC	CASSWGQVQTQYF
TRBV5-1	-	TRBJ2-1	-	TGCGCCAGCAGAACAGACAACAATGAGCAGTTCTTC	CASRTDNNEQFF
TRBV18	-	TRBJ1-5	-	TGTGCCAGCTCCGCGGCGGACGCCGATCAGCCCCAGCATTTT	CASSAADADQPQHF
TRBV28	-	TRBJ2-7	-	TGTGCCAGCCGCCTCGAGGAGGGCGAGCAGTACTTC	CASRLEEGEQYF
TRBV2	-	TRBJ2-5	-	TGTGCCAGCAGTGAATGGAGGGGGCGGTTCGCTGAGACCCAGTACTTC	CASSEWRGRFAETQYF
TRBV19	-	TRBJ2-7	TRBD2	TGTGCCAGTAGTATGGGACTAGCGGGAGTATACGAGCAGTACTTC	CASSMGLAGVYEQYF
TRBV19	-	TRBJ2-5	TRBD1	TGTGCCAGTAGTATAGAGGACAGGGGGTTTGAGACCCAGTACTTC	CASSIEDRGFETQYF
TRBV2	-	TRBJ2-7	-	TGTGCCAGCAGTCCCGGGGCAAAGACCTACGAGCAGTACTTC	CASSPGAKTYEQYF
TRBV10-3	-	TRBJ2-5	-	TGTGCCATCAGTGAGTCGGACCCGGGGAGGGGGCAAGAGACCCAGTACTTC	CAISESDPGRGQETQYF
TRBV4-1	-	TRBJ2-1	-	TGCGCCAGCAGCCAAGAGACTCACCTAATCCTAGCGCCGCGGAATGAGCAGTTCTTC	CASSQETHLILAPRNEQFF
TRBV28	-	TRBJ2-3	TRBD2	TGTGCCAGCAGCTTACTAGCGGGAGGGCCGGGAGATACGCAGTATTTT	CASSLLAGGPGDTQYF
TRBV10-1	-	TRBJ2-7	-	TGCGCCAGCAGTGAAGTGGGGACCTACGAGCAGTACTTC	CASSEVGTYEQYF
TRBV29-1	-	TRBJ2-1	-	TGCAGCGTTGAAAGTGGTCTGAAGAGGGATGAGCAGTTCTTC	CSVESGLKRDEQFF
TRBV2	many	TRBJ1-5	-	TGTGCCAGCAGGTACAAGGAAGGGTTTGATCAGCCCCAGCATTTT	CASRYKEGFDQPQHF
TRBV14	-	TRBJ1-1	-	TGTGCCAGCAGCCAAGAGGGGGTCGGCACTGAAGCTTTCTTT	CASSQEGVGTEAFF
TRBV28	-	TRBJ2-7	-	TGTGCCAGCAGTTCCTCATATTGGGGCTACTACGAGCAGTACTTC	CASSSSYWGYYEQYF
TRBV28	once	TRBJ1-5	-	TGTGCCAGCAGTACCGGGGACGGTCAGCCCCAGCATTTT	CASSTGDGQPQHF
TRBV27	-	TRBJ2-1	-	TGTGCCAGCAGTTCAGCGGGCCCCGGCAATGAGCAGTTCTTC	CASSSAGPGNEQFF
TRBV4-3	many	TRBJ2-2	-	TGCGCCAGCAGCCAAGACGGACTCTCGAACACCGGGGAGCTGTTTTTT	CASSQDGLSNTGELFF
TRBV5-1	-	TRBJ2-7	-	TGCGCCAGCAGCAGGGGGGACGGGGCCTACGAGCAGTACTTC	CASSRGDGAYEQYF
TRBV6-1	-	TRBJ1-5	TRBD1	TGTGCCAGCAGCGAGACAGGGGGAAATCAGCCCCAGCATTTT	CASSETGGNQPQHF
TRBV5-1	-	TRBJ2-5	-	TGCGCCAGCAGCTGGCGGCAGGGGGAGACCCAGTACTTC	CASSWRQGETQYF
TRBV4-1	-	TRBJ1-2	TRBD1	TGCGCCAGCAGCCAGGCCGACAGGGTCGGTGGCTACACCTTC	CASSQADRVGGYTF
TRBV7-9	-	TRBJ2-2	-	TGTGCCAGCAGCTTTAGTACAGGGCCCACCGGGGAGCTGTTTTTT	CASSFSTGPTGELFF
TRBV5-4	-	TRBJ1-4	TRBD1	TGTGCCAGCAGCATCCGGACAGGGGATGAAAAACTGTTTTTT	CASSIRTGDEKLFF
TRBV7-9	once	TRBJ1-2	TRBD1	TGTGCCAGCAGCTTTCTTCCCGGGACAGGAGATCTAAACTATGGCTACACCTTC	CASSFLPGTGDLNYGYTF
TRBV5-1	few	TRBJ2-5	-	TGCGCCAGCAGCCCCGGGGAGGTTCAAGAGACCCAGTACTTC	CASSPGEVQETQYF
TRBV7-2	-	TRBJ2-7	-	TGTGCCAGCAGCTCCGGGACCATCAATTGGGAGCAGTACTTC	CASSSGTINWEQYF
TRBV19	many	TRBJ2-4	TRBD1	TGTGCCAGTAGTATTTCGACAGGGACGCGAAACATTCAGTACTTC	CASSISTGTRNIQYF
TRBV5-1	once	TRBJ2-6	-	TGCGCCAGCAGCTTGGAAAGGGGTACTGGGGCCAACGTCCTGACTTTC	CASSLERGTGANVLTF
TRBV5-1	-	TRBJ1-3	-	TGCGCCAGCAGCTTGGAGGGCTCTGGAAACACCATATATTTT	CASSLEGSGNTIYF
TRBV2	-	TRBJ1-5	TRBD1	TGTGCCAGCAGTGACAGGGGGAGTCAGCCCCAGCATTTT	CASSDRGSQPQHF
TRBV28	-	TRBJ2-1	TRBD2	TGTGCCAGCAGTGAGACTAGCGGGAGGGGTAATGAGCAGTTCTTC	CASSETSGRGNEQFF
TRBV14	few	TRBJ2-5	TRBD1	TGTGCCAGCAGCCAAGCCCGCCGGGACAGGGTATGGGAGACCCAGTACTTC	CASSQARRDRVWETQYF
TRBV2	-	TRBJ1-5	-	TGTGCCAGCAGACGAACAGGGTCCGGTCAGCCCCAGCATTTT	CASRRTGSGQPQHF
TRBV2	once	TRBJ2-6	TRBD1	TGTGCCAGCAGTCGGACAGGGGCAAGATCTGGGGCCAACGTCCTGACTTTC	CASSRTGARSGANVLTF
TRBV7-9	-	TRBJ1-5	-	TGTGCCAGCAGCCTCGCGGGGGGACATCAGCCCCAGCATTTT	CASSLAGGHQPQHF
TRBV6-1	-	TRBJ2-7	TRBD2	TGTGCCAGCAAGTTAGCGGGAGGAGCTTCCTACGAGCAGTACTTC	CASKLAGGASYEQYF
TRBV7-3	-	TRBJ1-1	TRBD1	TGTGCCAGCAGCTTACTGGGCGGGACAGGGATGAACACTGAAGCTTTCTTT	CASSLLGGTGMNTEAFF
TRBV6-1	-	TRBJ2-6	TRBD1	TGTGCCAGCAGTGAAGTACGGGGACAGGGAGTTAACTCTGGGGCCAACGTCCTGACTTTC	CASSEVRGQGVNSGANVLTF
TRBV7-8	once	TRBJ2-5	TRBD1	TGTGCCAGCAGCTGGGGGACAGGCCTAGGAGAGACCCAGTACTTC	CASSWGTGLGETQYF
TRBV10-3	-	TRBJ2-1	TRBD2	TGTGCCATCAGTGGGACTAGCAATGAGCAGTTCTTC	CAISGTSNEQFF
TRBV27	many	TRBJ2-7	-	TGTGCCAGCAGTTTAAGTCCTTACAACGAGCAGTACTTC	CASSLSPYNEQYF
TRBV9	-	TRBJ2-3	-	TGTGCCAGCAGCGTACTCTCAGGTACGCAGTATTTT	CASSVLSGTQYF
TRBV28	-	TRBJ2-2	TRBD1	TGTGCCAGCAGCAGGGACAGTGTCACCGGGGAGCTGTTTTTT	CASSRDSVTGELFF
TRBV30	few	TRBJ1-2	TRBD1	TGTGCCTGGAGTGTATCGCAGGGGGACTATGGCTACACCTTC	CAWSVSQGDYGYTF
TRBV5-6	-	TRBJ1-4	-	TGTGCCAGCAGCCTGGACTGGGGGGGAAAACTGTTTTTT	CASSLDWGGKLFF
TRBV10-2	many	TRBJ2-5	TRBD2	TGCGCCAGCAGTGCCGGACTAGGCAATCAAGAGACCCAGTACTTC	CASSAGLGNQETQYF
TRBV5-1	few	TRBJ2-1	-	TGCGCCAGCAGCGTTAGCGGCTCCTACAATGAGCAGTTCTTC	CASSVSGSYNEQFF
TRBV5-1	-	TRBJ2-2	-	TGCGCCAGCAGCCTAACTAGTCGTTCCACCGGGGAGCTGTTTTTT	CASSLTSRSTGELFF